The clone carrying this T cell receptor beta chain showed up just a few times. Its specificity is unknown. This sample is part of a study of regulatory T cells in long-lasting Graves disease. The wider study: Positivity for TSH receptor antibodies plus over 5 years of antithyroid drugs meant persistent Graves' disease. Study outcomes and limitations: Persistent patients shared more public clonotypes (about 2,700) than new patients (roughly 970). Persistent Graves' patients had lower TCR diversity than newly diagnosed ones.

Researchers made TCR beta libraries by using iRepertoire HTBI primers and running Arm-PCR on CDR3 regions. TCRdb re-called the multiplex PCR reads with MiXCR, one entry per CDR3 protein. Of more than 350,000 distinct CDR3 sequences detected, approximately 22% appear once; the ten largest clones hold 13% to 15%. Time point: persistent/refractory GD, antithyroid drugs over 5 years with positive TRAb. The TCR library was prepared using RNA isolated from PBMCs. The CDR3 contains 14 residues. The J segment lost 4 bases and the V segment lost 7 bases, leaving 6 bases of the junction unmatched. Germline V CDR1 and CDR2: ENHRY, SYGVKD.

This chain links TRBV10-3 with TRBJ2-2; 7 nucleotides agree with TRBD1. The TCR originated in a female donor with Graves disease. Sequenced here: peripheral blood mononuclear cells (PBMCs), sampled when the disease was refractory, from a patient treated with antithyroid drugs. The CDR3 DNA reads TGTGCCATCACCGAGACAGGGCTCACCGGGGAGCTGTTTTTT. This translates into CAITETGLTGELFF.